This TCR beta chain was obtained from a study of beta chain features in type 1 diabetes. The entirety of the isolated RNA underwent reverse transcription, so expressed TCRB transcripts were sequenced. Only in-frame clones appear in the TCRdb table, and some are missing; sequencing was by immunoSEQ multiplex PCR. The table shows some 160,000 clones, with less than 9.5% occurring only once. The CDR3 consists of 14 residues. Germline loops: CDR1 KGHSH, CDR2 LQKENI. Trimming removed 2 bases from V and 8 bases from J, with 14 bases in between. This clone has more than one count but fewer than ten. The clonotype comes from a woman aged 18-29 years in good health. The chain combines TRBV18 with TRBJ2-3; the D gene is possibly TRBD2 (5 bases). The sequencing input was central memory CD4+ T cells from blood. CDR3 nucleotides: TGTGCCAGCTCACCAGGTAGCGACGGCTCTACGCAGTATTTT. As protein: CASSPGSDGSTQYF. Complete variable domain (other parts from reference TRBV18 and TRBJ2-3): NAGVMQNPRHLVRRRGQEARLRCSPMKGHSHVYWYRQLPEEGLKFMVYLQKENIIDESGMPKERFSAEFPKEGPSILRIQQVVRGDSAAYFCASSPGSDGSTQYFGPGTRLTVL.